This TCR beta chain was recorded in a study of T cell repertoires in cytomegalovirus infection. Looking at the study overall: Recently identified HLA-C-restricted CMV epitopes were used, and well-studied HLA-B-restricted CMV epitopes were used as well. Public TCR beta signatures indicated both CMV infection and matching HLA type.

V gave up 4 bases and J gave up 0 bases, with 22 bases separating them. Germline V gives CDR1 LGHNA, CDR2 YNFKEQ. The CDR3 loop spans 20 amino acids. TCRdb independently ran MiXCR on the reads; one entry per CDR3 protein. The sample holds hundreds of thousands of distinct CDR3 sequences, about 33% seen once. Whole-study findings and limits: Cumulative frequency of public TCR beta families picked out carriers of CMV plus the relevant HLA. The response measured ex vivo was dominated by TCR beta clonotypes (HLA-C-restricted and CMV-specific).

Of note for this clonotype: What it recognizes is unknown.

This TCR was recovered from a human donor in good health (CMV status not recorded). Some clones in this sample may be carry-over from other donors' samples. The material was cultured PBMCs, obtained from culture after CMV antigen stimulation. The gene calls are TRBV4-2 and TRBJ2-6; tentatively, D is TRBD1 or TRBD2 (6 bases each). CDR3 sequence (DNA): TGTGCCAGCAGCCTCGACATAGGGGGGTGGTTCCCCTCTGGGGCCAACGTCCTGACTTTC. Protein: CASSLDIGGWFPSGANVLTF.